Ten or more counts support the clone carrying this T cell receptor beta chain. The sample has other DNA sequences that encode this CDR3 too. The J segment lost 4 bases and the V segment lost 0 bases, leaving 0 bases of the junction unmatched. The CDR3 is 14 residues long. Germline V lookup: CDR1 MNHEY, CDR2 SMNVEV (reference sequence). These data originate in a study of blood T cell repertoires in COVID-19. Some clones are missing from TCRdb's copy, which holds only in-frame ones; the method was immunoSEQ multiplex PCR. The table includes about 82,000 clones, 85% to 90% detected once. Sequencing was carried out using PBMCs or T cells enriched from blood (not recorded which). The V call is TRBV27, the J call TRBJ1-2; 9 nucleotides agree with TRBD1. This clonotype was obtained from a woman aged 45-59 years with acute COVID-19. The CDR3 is CASSLSGQGYGYTF. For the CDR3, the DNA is TGTGCCAGCAGTTTATCGGGACAGGGCTATGGCTACACCTTC.